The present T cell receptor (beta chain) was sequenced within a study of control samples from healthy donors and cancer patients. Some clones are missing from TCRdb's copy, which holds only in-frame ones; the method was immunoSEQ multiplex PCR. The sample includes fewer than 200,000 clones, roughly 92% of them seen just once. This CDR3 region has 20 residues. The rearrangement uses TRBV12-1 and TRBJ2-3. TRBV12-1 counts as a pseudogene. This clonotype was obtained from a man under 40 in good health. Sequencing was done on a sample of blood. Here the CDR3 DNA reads TGTGCCAGCAGCTTTCCCTTTTTAAAGAATTATATTTCTAGCACAGATACGCAGTATTTT. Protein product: CASSFPFLKNYISSTDTQYF.